Each of the 9 T cell receptor beta chains below was sequenced from the same sample in a study of T cell responses to AZD1222 COVID-19 vaccine (dated by TCRdb to the early 2020s). Receptor amplification or capture employed the immunoSEQ multiplex PCR assay. Imported from immuneACCESS, the table was reduced by TCRdb to in-frame sequences with V and J called. These copies leave out some clones; in studies compared against another copy, an unresolved V gene accounts for under half, and the cause of the remainder is not known. In all, the sample holds about 62,000 clones, and around 90% of those were seen once. In total, the top ten clones hold 4.9% of the sample. The sample's time point label is to be understood as: baseline before first vaccination. The material was peripheral blood, obtained on day 0 of AZD1222 vaccination. Source of these receptors: an adult in good health.

The rearrangement uses TRBV19 and TRBJ2-6; 8 bases align to TRBD1. The CDR3 totals 15 residues. The germline gives CDR1 LNHDA, CDR2 SQIVND (reference sequence). After removal of 3 bases from V and 4 bases from J, the junction contained 2 bases not matched to a gene. CDR3 region: CASSMTGVGANVLTF. CDR3 bases: TGTGCCAGTAGTATGACAGGGGTAGGGGCCAACGTCCTGACTTTC.

The chain joins TRBV7-2 to TRBJ1-1; no definite D call. The V gene lost 1 base and the J gene lost 3 bases, with 15 bases spanning the gap. CDR3 length equals 16 residues. Germline V CDR1 and CDR2: SGHTA, FQGNSA. The CDR3 DNA follows: TGTGCCAGCAGCTTAGTGGCGGGATGGGAATACACTGAAGCTTTCTTT. Protein product: CASSLVAGWEYTEAFF.

A remark on this clone: At the DNA level, this CDR3 is encoded by other sequences in the same sample as well. The chain is built from TRBV12-3 or TRBV12-4 and TRBJ1-1, with D possibly TRBD1 on 5 matching bases. CDR3 size: 13 residues. The V end lost 5 bases, the J end lost 2 bases, and 9 bases lay between the germline ends. This chain's CDR3 is CASSRTGNTEAFF. DNA of the CDR3: TGTGCCAGCAGTCGAACAGGCAACACTGAAGCTTTCTTT.

This chain links TRBV3-1 (or the pseudogene TRBV3-2) with TRBJ1-1; no clear D gene. V was cut by 1 base and J by 4 bases, with 7 bases left in between. In germline, CDR1 is LGHDT, CDR2 YNNKEL (reference sequence). This CDR3 region has 13 residues. CDR3 nucleotide sequence: TGTGCCAGCAGCCAAGCCACGATCACTGAAGCTTTCTTT. Protein sequence: CASSQATITEAFF.

This chain links TRBV3-1 (or the pseudogene TRBV3-2) with TRBJ2-7, with D unclear. Germline lookup yields CDR1 LGHDT and CDR2 YNNKEL (reference sequence). The CDR3 totals 15 residues. V lost 2 bases and J 0 bases, leaving 11 bases between the germline ends. The CDR3 nucleotides read TGTGCCAGCAGCCAAAGCGTCGGTGGCTCCTACGAGCAGTACTTC. Translating gives CASSQSVGGSYEQYF.

The chain links TRBV15 to TRBJ1-4; D may be TRBD1 (5 bases). Germline loops: CDR1 LNHNV, CDR2 YYDKDF (reference sequence). The CDR3 contains 14 residues. V lost 3 bases and J 3 bases, leaving 8 bases between the germline ends. The chain's CDR3 is CATSRGPSNEKLFF. The CDR3 DNA follows: TGTGCCACCAGCAGGGGACCCTCTAATGAAAAACTGTTTTTT.

This clone was seen a handful of times. The rearrangement joins TRBV5-5 to TRBJ1-4, with D possibly TRBD1 on 5 matching bases. The germline V and J ends were trimmed by 4 bases and 7 bases, with 14 bases remaining between them. This CDR3 region has 14 residues. Germline V gene data show CDR1 as SGHKS and CDR2 as YYEKEE (reference sequence). CDR3 in DNA: TGTGCCAGCAGCCTCGCAGGGCTCAGTGAAAAACTGTTTTTT. Amino acids: CASSLAGLSEKLFF.

V usage is TRBV13 and J usage is TRBJ1-1; 12 nucleotides agree with TRBD1. Germline values: CDR1 PRHDT, CDR2 FYEKMQ (reference sequence). Trimming took 1 base from V and 3 from J; bases not matched to a gene: 6. The CDR3 has 17 amino acids. CDR3 in DNA: TGTGCCAGCAGCTTAGTCCCGGGACAGGGGGCGGACACTGAAGCTTTCTTT. Translation gives CASSLVPGQGADTEAFF.

Only one count was recorded for this clone. The chain links TRBV7-3 to TRBJ1-3, with 8 bases identical to TRBD1. Germline V lookup: CDR1 SGHTA, CDR2 FQGTGA. The V gene end was trimmed by 2 bases and the J gene end by 8 bases; junction bases not matched to a gene: 2. CDR3 length: 13 residues. The DNA for the CDR3 is TGTGCCAGCAGCTTAGGGACAGGAGACACCATATATTTT. Its translation is CASSLGTGDTIYF.